A selection of T cell receptor beta chains follows, all from one sample in a study of cytomegalovirus exposure and HLA in healthy donors. Produced via immunoSEQ multiplex PCR; TCRdb's table is partial and in-frame only. The sample carries around 180,000 clones, around 82% recorded once. What was sequenced was PBMCs. All receptors derive from a man younger than 30 in good health and CMV-seronegative. Each CDR3 is given with its conserved first and last residue. D genes are given only for firm matches. Size values are once, few and many counts, or a class for expanded clones, and some rows have none.

v_gene: TRBV9; abundance: .; j_gene: TRBJ2-3; d_gene: TRBD2; CDR3aa: CASSPRLAPSTDTQYF; CDR3nt: TGTGCCAGCAGCCCGCGACTAGCGCCTAGCACAGATACGCAGTATTTT
v_gene: TRBV7-9; abundance: .; j_gene: TRBJ1-6; d_gene: TRBD1; CDR3aa: CASSLLRRQGNSPLHF; CDR3nt: TGTGCCAGCAGCTTATTAAGGAGACAGGGGAATTCACCCCTCCACTTT
v_gene: TRBV28; abundance: .; j_gene: TRBJ2-5; d_gene: .; CDR3aa: CASSPRTALGETQYF; CDR3nt: TGTGCCAGCAGCCCGAGGACTGCTCTGGGGGAGACCCAGTACTTC
v_gene: TRBV29-1; abundance: .; j_gene: TRBJ2-1; d_gene: TRBD2; CDR3aa: CSAAPAGIYNEQFF; CDR3nt: TGCAGCGCTGCCCCAGCGGGGATTTACAATGAGCAGTTCTTC
v_gene: TRBV4-3; abundance: .; j_gene: TRBJ2-7; d_gene: .; CDR3aa: CASSQVGTLNEQYF; CDR3nt: TGCGCCAGCAGCCAAGTGGGGACACTAAACGAGCAGTACTTC
v_gene: TRBV27; abundance: .; j_gene: TRBJ2-1; d_gene: TRBD1; CDR3aa: CASSTRGSSYNEQFF; CDR3nt: TGTGCCAGCAGTACCAGGGGGAGCTCCTACAATGAGCAGTTCTTC
v_gene: TRBV5-5; abundance: few; j_gene: TRBJ1-1; d_gene: .; CDR3aa: CASSLFSGGGEAFF; CDR3nt: TGTGCCAGCAGCTTGTTTTCCGGGGGGGGTGAAGCTTTCTTT
v_gene: TRBV25-1; abundance: .; j_gene: TRBJ2-3; d_gene: TRBD1; CDR3aa: CASSDPDDRVQPDTQYF; CDR3nt: TGTGCCAGCAGTGACCCTGATGACAGGGTTCAGCCAGATACGCAGTATTTT
v_gene: TRBV21-1; abundance: few; j_gene: TRBJ2-5; d_gene: .; CDR3aa: CASSQAGTSGSNTQETQYF; CDR3nt: TGTGCCAGCAGCCAAGCCGGGACTAGCGGGAGTAACACCCAAGAGACCCAGTACTTC
v_gene: TRBV2; abundance: .; j_gene: TRBJ1-2; d_gene: TRBD1; CDR3aa: CASTSGRTGIYGYTF; CDR3nt: TGTGCCAGCACATCCGGGAGGACAGGGATATATGGCTACACCTTC
v_gene: TRBV6-6; abundance: few; j_gene: TRBJ1-4; d_gene: TRBD1; CDR3aa: CATMGTVRGKLFF; CDR3nt: TGTGCGACCATGGGGACAGTTAGAGGGAAACTGTTTTTT
v_gene: TRBV6-5; abundance: few; j_gene: TRBJ2-3; d_gene: .; CDR3aa: CASSYGGSTDTQYF; CDR3nt: TGTGCCAGCAGTTACGGGGGGAGCACAGATACGCAGTATTTT
v_gene: TRBV18; abundance: once; j_gene: TRBJ2-7; d_gene: .; CDR3aa: CASSPATSEQYF; CDR3nt: TGTGCCAGCTCACCGGCAACTAGCGAGCAGTACTTC
v_gene: TRBV15; abundance: .; j_gene: TRBJ1-5; d_gene: .; CDR3aa: CATSRDNSNQPQHF; CDR3nt: TGTGCCACCAGCAGAGATAATAGCAATCAGCCCCAGCATTTT
v_gene: TRBV6-5; abundance: once; j_gene: TRBJ2-7; d_gene: .; CDR3aa: CASSYLASEPYEQYF; CDR3nt: TGTGCCAGCAGCTACTTAGCTAGCGAACCCTACGAGCAGTACTTC
v_gene: TRBV4-3; abundance: .; j_gene: TRBJ2-5; d_gene: TRBD2; CDR3aa: CASSPRSGLEVTQYF; CDR3nt: TGCGCCAGCAGCCCCCGGAGTGGACTAGAGGTGACCCAGTACTTC
v_gene: TRBV7-6; abundance: .; j_gene: TRBJ2-7; d_gene: .; CDR3aa: CASSLSERYTTYEQYF; CDR3nt: TGTGCCAGCAGCCTGAGTGAGCGGTACACTACCTACGAGCAGTACTTC
v_gene: TRBV4-2; abundance: .; j_gene: TRBJ2-1; d_gene: .; CDR3aa: CASSQDRQASLYNEQFF; CDR3nt: TGTGCCAGCAGCCAAGATCGTCAGGCGTCCCTCTACAATGAGCAGTTCTTC
v_gene: TRBV18; abundance: .; j_gene: TRBJ2-7; d_gene: TRBD2; CDR3aa: CASSPEGGPGTSGSPSYEQYF; CDR3nt: TGTGCCAGCTCACCAGAAGGAGGCCCGGGGACTAGCGGGAGTCCTTCCTACGAGCAGTACTTC
v_gene: TRBV30; abundance: .; j_gene: TRBJ2-1; d_gene: TRBD2; CDR3aa: CAWSVGSGRFNEQFF; CDR3nt: TGTGCCTGGAGTGTGGGTAGCGGGAGGTTCAATGAGCAGTTCTTC
v_gene: TRBV4-3; abundance: once; j_gene: TRBJ2-7; d_gene: TRBD1; CDR3aa: CASSHGTGAYEQYF; CDR3nt: TGCGCCAGCAGCCATGGGACAGGGGCCTACGAGCAGTACTTC